The 14 T cell receptor beta chains below come from one sample, sequenced in a study of blood T cell repertoires in COVID-19. Some clones are missing from TCRdb's copy, which holds only in-frame ones; the method was immunoSEQ multiplex PCR. Seen here are roughly 38,000 clones, 60% to 85% observed once, and the top ten hold roughly 2%. The sample consisted of peripheral blood. The receptors derive from a man between 60 and 70 years old with active COVID-19.

The chain links TRBV28 to TRBJ2-3; TRBD2 aligns across 13 bases. Germline V gene lookup returns CDR1 MDHEN and CDR2 SYDVKM. V lost 4 bases, J lost 4 bases, and 5 bases stayed unmatched. This CDR3 is 16 amino acids long. The CDR3 loop reads CASSYPLAGGADTQYF. The CDR3 DNA sequence: TGTGCCAGCAGTTACCCACTAGCGGGAGGGGCAGATACGCAGTATTTT.

The gene calls are TRBV7-4 and TRBJ2-7; 7 bases fit TRBD1. The CDR3 spans 16 residues. The germline CDR1 and CDR2 sequences are SGHVT and SQSDAQ. Trimming at V came to 4 bases and at J to 2 bases, leaving 11 bases not matched to a gene. CDR3 sequence (DNA): TGTGCCAGCAGCTCCTCCCCAAGGGGGCGGACCTACGAGCAGTACTTC. Residues: CASSSSPRGRTYEQYF.

This sequence joins TRBV27 and TRBJ1-1; 7 nucleotides match TRBD1. This CDR3 is 14 amino acids long. Germline-derived CDR1 and CDR2 are MNHEY and SMNVEV (reference sequence). V shed 4 bases, J shed 12 bases, and the junction held 14 bases outside the gene matches. CDR3 sequence: CASSSLNRGPGTFF. CDR3 nucleotides: TGTGCCAGCAGTTCGTTGAACAGGGGCCCTGGGACTTTCTTT.

This chain links TRBV4-1 with TRBJ2-5, with 9 bases matching TRBD2. Germline-derived CDR1 and CDR2 are MGHRA and YSYEKL. Germline trimming cut 0 bases from V and 5 bases from J; bases unmatched to any gene: 7. This CDR3 has 16 amino acids. CDR3 sequence (DNA): TGCGCCAGCAGCCAAGATCCGCGGGGGGGCCGGGAGACCCAGTACTTC. This gives the protein CASSQDPRGGRETQYF.

This clone was found once. The chain carries TRBV9 and TRBJ1-2; D call uncertain. This CDR3 spans 15 amino acids. Trimming left V 0 bases short and J 1 base short, with 10 bases between. Germline V gives CDR1 SGDLS, CDR2 YYNGEE. The CDR3 loop is CASSVGVRYNYGYTF. CDR3 DNA: TGTGCCAGCAGCGTAGGGGTCAGGTATAACTATGGCTACACCTTC.

V usage is TRBV6-6 and J usage is TRBJ1-5; weak D call: TRBD1 (5 bases). Per the germline V gene, CDR1 is MNHNY and CDR2 is SVGAGI (reference sequence). The V gene lost 6 bases and the J gene lost 4 bases, with 10 bases spanning the gap. The CDR3 has 13 amino acids. The CDR3 region is CASRDGGNQPQHF. Written as DNA, the CDR3 is TGTGCCAGCAGGGACGGGGGGAATCAGCCCCAGCATTTT.

This sequence joins TRBV4-3 and TRBJ1-2; 7 nucleotides align to TRBD1. The CDR3 totals 15 residues. CDR1 is LGHNA and CDR2 is YSLEER in the germline V gene. V gave up 1 base and J gave up 3 bases; unmatched junction bases: 5. The CDR3 bases are TGCGCCAGCAGCCAAGGGACAGGCCCACACTATGGCTACACCTTC. Its protein is CASSQGTGPHYGYTF.

The chain recombines TRBV6-2 or TRBV6-3 with TRBJ2-3; D may be TRBD2 (6 bases). The CDR3 is 16 amino acids. The V end was cut by 4 bases, the J end by 2 bases, with 16 bases between. CDR1 and CDR2 (germline): MNHEY, SVGEGT. CDR3 protein: CASSFTSSENTDTQYF. CDR3 DNA sequence: TGTGCCAGCAGTTTCACCTCTAGCGAGAACACAGATACGCAGTATTTT.

This clone was observed a few times. This chain uses TRBV11-1 with TRBJ2-7; 9 bases align to TRBD2. V lost 0 bases, J lost 4 bases, and 1 base stayed unmatched. Germline loops: CDR1 SGHAT, CDR2 FQDESV (reference sequence). This CDR3 comprises 14 residues. The CDR3 DNA is TGTGCCAGCAGCTTAGCGGCGGGAGGGTACGAGCAGTACTTC. Amino acid sequence: CASSLAAGGYEQYF.

This rearrangement joins TRBV18 to TRBJ2-7; D unclear. V lost 2 bases and J lost 6, with 11 bases in between. Germline CDR1 is KGHSH and CDR2 is LQKENI. The CDR3 contains 13 residues. The CDR3 DNA sequence: TGTGCCAGCTCACCAAGCCCATCCCGCGAGCAGTACTTC. Translated, it gives CASSPSPSREQYF.

This chain links TRBV27 with TRBJ2-3; 12 nucleotides align to TRBD2. Losses at the gene ends were 5 bases for V and 2 bases for J; bases not matched to a gene: 5. Looked up from germline, CDR1 is MNHEY and CDR2 is SMNVEV (reference sequence). This CDR3 is built from 16 residues. CDR3 bases: TGTGCCAGCAGTCCTAGCGGGGGGGCTATCACAGATACGCAGTATTTT. As protein: CASSPSGGAITDTQYF.

V usage is TRBV4-1 and J usage is TRBJ1-1; tentative D call: TRBD1 (6 bases). The CDR3 is made up of 16 amino acids. V lost 1 base to trimming and J lost 3 bases, with 15 bases between them. Per the germline V gene, CDR1 is MGHRA and CDR2 is YSYEKL. The CDR3: CASSQGGGRGYTEAFF. The CDR3 nucleotides read TGCGCCAGCAGCCAAGGGGGGGGCAGGGGTTACACTGAAGCTTTCTTT.

The rearrangement joins TRBV27 to TRBJ1-2, with no clear D. The CDR3 loop spans 13 amino acids. V lost 5 bases and J lost 4, with 11 bases in between. Germline CDR1 and CDR2: MNHEY and SMNVEV (reference sequence). CDR3 loop: CASSPAAVYGYTF. The DNA for the CDR3 is TGTGCCAGCAGTCCCGCGGCAGTCTATGGCTACACCTTC.

The rearrangement links TRBV3-1 (or the pseudogene TRBV3-2) to TRBJ2-7; no clear D. CDR3 length equals 11 residues. Germline assignment: CDR1 LGHDT and CDR2 YNNKEL (reference sequence). The ends were cut back, 5 bases at V and 2 bases at J, with 4 bases in the middle. The CDR3 bases are TGTGCCAGCAGCTCTACCTACGAGCAGTACTTC. This gives the protein CASSSTYEQYF.